This entry is about one T cell receptor beta chain. It lacks a known antigen. The sample holds no much larger clone one base away, and base qualities are not on file. Taken from cysteine to phenylalanine, the CDR3 has 16 residues. Only the CDR3 portion is preserved as DNA: 48 bases, with reading frame beginning at the first base. Trimming accounts for 6 bases at V and 4 bases at J, while the number of junction bases matched to no gene is 9. The germline V gene yields SGHRS for CDR1 and YFSETQ for CDR2. These data are taken from a study of blood T cell repertoires in COVID-19 (dated by TCRdb to 2019 to 2021). Context from the whole study: Samples from collaborators originated in the United States, Italy and Spain and spanned both the acute and convalescent phases of COVID-19. Nearly every sample came with metadata listing a de-identified subject ID, COVID-19 status, age in years and sex. A freely available public database, intended as a resource for researchers studying the immune response to SARS-CoV-2, is where the repertoires were released. The samples were drawn from the first 160 participants of the ongoing ImmuneRACE study and from over a thousand subjects provided by 6 global collaborators. The material from the prospective study consisted of cDNA or gDNA derived from T cells, B-cell-depleted T cells, or PBMCs. Deeply sampled blood TCRbeta repertoires from subjects exposed to, actively infected with, or recovered from COVID-19 were included in the dataset. Where available, HLA class I and class II types were obtained from metadata supplied by the sample provider rather than from assay-based typing.

Whole blood was collected in K2EDTA tubes by collaborating institutions according to the institutions' own protocols. For TCRbeta analysis, collaborators shipped samples as frozen whole blood, isolated PBMCs, or DNA extracted from either of those sample types. TCRbeta CDR3 regions were amplified from genomic DNA by means of the immunoSEQ Assay, a bias-controlled multiplex PCR. Concerning the study's data processing: Nucleated cell counts per sample were estimated from amplification of reference gene primers within the assay. To quantify the absolute abundance of each unique TCRbeta CDR3 rearrangement, sequence reads were collapsed and filtered. For each sample, productive Simpson clonality was calculated by taking the square root of Simpson's diversity index across productive rearrangements. TCRdb retrieved this table from immuneACCESS and kept in-frame rearrangements only. Not all clones are present; in checked studies, unresolved V genes account for under half, and no reason is known for the remainder. That table gives V, J and clone size, and the DNA gave D and trimming. Within this sample are 200,000 to 250,000 clones, with about 91% of them counted one time only. The ten top clones hold about 5% of the sample.

Results and caveats for the whole study, not just this receptor: Clinical and demographic metadata were provided uncurated, with the amount varying by source and participant.

Sample: peripheral blood. The sequence joins TRBV5-1 to TRBJ2-1, with 11 middle bases fitting TRBD2. The TCR was taken from a woman aged 40 to 50 with acute or convalescent COVID-19. In nucleotide form, the sequence is TGCGCCAGCAAACTAGCGGGGGCCCCGGATTACAATGAGCAGTTCTTC. Its coded protein is CASKLAGAPDYNEQFF.